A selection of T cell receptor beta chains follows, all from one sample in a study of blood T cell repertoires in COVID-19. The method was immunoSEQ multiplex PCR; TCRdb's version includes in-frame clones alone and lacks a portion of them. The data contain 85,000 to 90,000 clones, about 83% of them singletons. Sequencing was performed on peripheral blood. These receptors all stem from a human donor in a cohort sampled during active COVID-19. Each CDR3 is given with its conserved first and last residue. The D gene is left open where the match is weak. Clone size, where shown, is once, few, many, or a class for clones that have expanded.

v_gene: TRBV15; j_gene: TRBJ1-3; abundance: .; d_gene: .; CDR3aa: CATSRGGHSGNTIYF; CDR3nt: TGTGCCACCAGCAGAGGCGGACACTCTGGAAACACCATATATTTT
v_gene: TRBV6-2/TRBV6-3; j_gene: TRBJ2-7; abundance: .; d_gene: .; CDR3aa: CASSYSHSYEQYF; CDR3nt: TGTGCCAGCAGTTACAGCCATAGCTACGAGCAGTACTTC
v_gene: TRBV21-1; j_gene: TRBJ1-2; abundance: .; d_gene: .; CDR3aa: CASSDRRFLKKPTNYGYTF; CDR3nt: TGTGCCAGCAGTGACAGAAGGTTTTTAAAAAAGCCGACTAACTATGGCTACACCTTC
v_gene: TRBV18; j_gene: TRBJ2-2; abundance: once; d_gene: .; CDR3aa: CASQPGRGTQTGELFF; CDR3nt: TGTGCCAGCCAACCTGGTAGGGGGACGCAGACCGGGGAGCTGTTTTTT
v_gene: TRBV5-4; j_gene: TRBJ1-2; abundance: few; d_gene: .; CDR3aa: CASSLEPIHGYTF; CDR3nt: TGTGCCAGCAGCTTGGAGCCCATCCATGGCTACACCTTC
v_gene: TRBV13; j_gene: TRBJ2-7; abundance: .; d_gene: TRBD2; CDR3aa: CASSTGTSGGYEQYF; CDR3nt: TGTGCCAGCAGCACTGGGACTAGCGGGGGCTACGAGCAGTACTTC
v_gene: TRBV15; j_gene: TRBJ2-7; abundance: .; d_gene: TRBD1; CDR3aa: CATSRAGTGGRDEQYF; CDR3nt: TGTGCCACCAGCAGGGCCGGGACAGGGGGCCGGGACGAGCAGTACTTC
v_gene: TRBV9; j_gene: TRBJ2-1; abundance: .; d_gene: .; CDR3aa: CASSVAGQDNEQFF; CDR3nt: TGTGCCAGCAGCGTAGCTGGGCAGGACAATGAGCAGTTCTTC
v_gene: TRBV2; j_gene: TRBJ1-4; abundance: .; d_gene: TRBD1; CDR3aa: CASNLRGLSNEKLFF; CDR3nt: TGTGCCAGTAACCTCAGGGGGCTATCTAATGAAAAACTGTTTTTT
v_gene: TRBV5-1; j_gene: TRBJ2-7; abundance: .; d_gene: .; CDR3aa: CASSSAYEQYF; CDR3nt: TGCGCCAGCAGCTCCGCCTACGAGCAGTACTTC
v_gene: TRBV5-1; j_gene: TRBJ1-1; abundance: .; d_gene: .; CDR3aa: CASSSYPYAGNTEAFF; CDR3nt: TGCGCCAGCAGCTCCTACCCTTATGCGGGCAACACTGAAGCTTTCTTT
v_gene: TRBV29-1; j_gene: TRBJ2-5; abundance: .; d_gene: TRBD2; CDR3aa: CSVQTSAETQYF; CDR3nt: TGCAGCGTTCAGACTAGCGCTGAGACCCAGTACTTC
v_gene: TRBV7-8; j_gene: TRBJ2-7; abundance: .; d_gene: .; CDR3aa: CASSLLSNSYEQYF; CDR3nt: TGTGCCAGCAGCTTATTGTCTAACTCCTACGAGCAGTACTTC
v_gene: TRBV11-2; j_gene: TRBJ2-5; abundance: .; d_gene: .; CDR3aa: CASSFPGVETQYF; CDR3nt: TGTGCCAGCAGCTTTCCGGGAGTTGAGACCCAGTACTTC
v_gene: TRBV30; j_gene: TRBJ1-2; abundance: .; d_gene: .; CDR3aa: CAWNPEGHDNYGYTF; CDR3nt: TGTGCCTGGAACCCCGAAGGACATGATAACTATGGCTACACCTTC
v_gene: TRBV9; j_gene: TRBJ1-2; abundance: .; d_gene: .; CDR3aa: CASSGVGYTF; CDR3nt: TGTGCCAGCAGCGGAGTGGGCTACACCTTC
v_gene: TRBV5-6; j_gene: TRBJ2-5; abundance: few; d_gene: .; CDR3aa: CASSSSWGRETQYF; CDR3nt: TGTGCCAGCAGCTCCTCGTGGGGCCGAGAGACCCAGTACTTC
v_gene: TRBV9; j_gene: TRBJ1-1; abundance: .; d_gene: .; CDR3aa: CASSDPGGGLTEAFF; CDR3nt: TGTGCCAGCAGCGACCCGGGAGGGGGTCTTACTGAAGCTTTCTTT
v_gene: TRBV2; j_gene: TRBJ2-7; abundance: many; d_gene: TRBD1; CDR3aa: CASRDRGGYEQYF; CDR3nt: TGTGCCAGCAGGGACAGGGGGGGGTACGAGCAGTACTTC
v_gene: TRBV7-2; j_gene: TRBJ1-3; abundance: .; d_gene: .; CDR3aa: CASSPGLTSSGNTIYF; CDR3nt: TGTGCCAGCAGCCCGGGACTTACGAGCTCTGGAAACACCATATATTTT
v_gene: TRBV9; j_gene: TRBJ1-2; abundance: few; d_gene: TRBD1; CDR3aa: CASSETDRASSGYTF; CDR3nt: TGTGCCAGCAGCGAAACGGACAGGGCATCCTCTGGCTACACCTTC
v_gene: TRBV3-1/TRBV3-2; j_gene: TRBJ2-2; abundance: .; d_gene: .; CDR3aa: CASSQGGLKELFF; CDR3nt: TGTGCCAGCAGCCAGGGGGGGCTAAAGGAGCTGTTTTTT
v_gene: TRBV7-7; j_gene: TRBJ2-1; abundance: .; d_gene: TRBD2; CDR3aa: CASSLNSPTSGGYNEQFF; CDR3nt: TGTGCCAGCAGCCTCAATAGCCCGACTAGCGGGGGGTACAATGAGCAGTTCTTC
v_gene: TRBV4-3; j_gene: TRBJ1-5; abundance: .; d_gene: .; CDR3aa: CASSQAASDQPQHF; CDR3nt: TGCGCCAGCAGCCAAGCCGCTTCAGATCAGCCCCAGCATTTT
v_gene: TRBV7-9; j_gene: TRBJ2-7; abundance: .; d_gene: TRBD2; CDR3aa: CASGPRGTGTSDDEQYF; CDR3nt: TGTGCCAGCGGGCCCCGCGGGACCGGGACTAGCGACGACGAGCAGTACTTC
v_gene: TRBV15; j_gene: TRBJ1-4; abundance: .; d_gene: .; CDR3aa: CATSKGREKLFF; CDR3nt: TGTGCCACCAGCAAAGGGAGGGAAAAACTGTTTTTT
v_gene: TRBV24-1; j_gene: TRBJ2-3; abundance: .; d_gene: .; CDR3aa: CATGYGSGSTDTQYF; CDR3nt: TGTGCCACCGGGTATGGGTCGGGAAGTACAGATACGCAGTATTTT
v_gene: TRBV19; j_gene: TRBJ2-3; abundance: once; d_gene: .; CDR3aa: CASSIDRRDTQYF; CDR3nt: TGTGCCAGTAGTATAGATCGGCGGGATACGCAGTATTTT
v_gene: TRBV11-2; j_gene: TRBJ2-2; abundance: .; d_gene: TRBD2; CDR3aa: CASSQGLAGGLGTGELFF; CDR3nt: TGTGCCAGCAGCCAAGGACTAGCGGGAGGTCTAGGAACCGGGGAGCTGTTTTTT
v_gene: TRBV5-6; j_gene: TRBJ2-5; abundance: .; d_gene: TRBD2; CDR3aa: CASSTGLAGQETQYF; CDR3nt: TGTGCCAGCAGCACGGGACTAGCGGGGCAAGAGACCCAGTACTTC
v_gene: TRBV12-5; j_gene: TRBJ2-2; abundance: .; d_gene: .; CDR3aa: CASARQVNTGELFF; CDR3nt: TGTGCTAGTGCCCGACAGGTGAACACCGGGGAGCTGTTTTTT
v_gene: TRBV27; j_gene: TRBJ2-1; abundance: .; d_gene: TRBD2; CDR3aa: CASSSRTSFNEQFF; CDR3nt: TGTGCCAGCAGTTCGAGGACTAGCTTCAATGAGCAGTTCTTC
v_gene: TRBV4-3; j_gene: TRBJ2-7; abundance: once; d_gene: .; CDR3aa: CASSQDAASSYEQYF; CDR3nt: TGCGCCAGCAGCCAAGACGCGGCGTCTTCCTACGAGCAGTACTTC
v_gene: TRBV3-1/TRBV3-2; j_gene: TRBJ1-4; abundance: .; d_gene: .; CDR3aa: CASSQDVSPRGEKLFF; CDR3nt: TGTGCCAGCAGCCAAGATGTTTCCCCTAGGGGTGAAAAACTGTTTTTT
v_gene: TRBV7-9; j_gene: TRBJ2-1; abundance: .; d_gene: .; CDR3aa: CASSLGLTNEQFF; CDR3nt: TGTGCCAGCAGCCTAGGACTCACTAATGAGCAGTTCTTC
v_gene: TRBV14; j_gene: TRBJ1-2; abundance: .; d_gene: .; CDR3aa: CASSQDRVGYTF; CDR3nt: TGTGCCAGCAGCCAAGATCGGGTGGGCTACACCTTC
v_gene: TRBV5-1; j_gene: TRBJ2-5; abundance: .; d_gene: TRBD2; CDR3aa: CASGDSGGLRETQYF; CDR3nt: TGCGCCAGCGGGGATAGCGGGGGATTGCGGGAGACCCAGTACTTC
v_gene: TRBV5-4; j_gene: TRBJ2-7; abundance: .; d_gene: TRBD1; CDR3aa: CASSQGQGVDEQYF; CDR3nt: TGTGCCAGCAGCCAAGGACAGGGAGTAGACGAGCAGTACTTC
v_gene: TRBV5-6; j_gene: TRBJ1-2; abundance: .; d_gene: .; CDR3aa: CASSSRGGSYNYGYTF; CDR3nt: TGTGCCAGCAGCTCGCGAGGGGGATCTTACAACTATGGCTACACCTTC
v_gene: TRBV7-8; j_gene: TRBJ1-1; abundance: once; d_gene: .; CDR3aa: CASSLERGIFTEAFF; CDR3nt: TGTGCCAGCAGCTTAGAGCGGGGGATTTTCACTGAAGCTTTCTTT
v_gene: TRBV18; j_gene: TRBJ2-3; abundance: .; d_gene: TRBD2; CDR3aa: CASSPSSGGTDTQYF; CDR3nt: TGTGCCAGCTCACCATCCAGCGGGGGCACAGATACGCAGTATTTT
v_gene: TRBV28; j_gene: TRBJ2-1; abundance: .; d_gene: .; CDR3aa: CASIGRGRGEQFF; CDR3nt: TGTGCCAGCATCGGGCGGGGTCGTGGTGAGCAGTTCTTC